What follows is one TCR beta chain and its context. What it binds is not known. J lost 7 bases, V lost 6 bases, and 12 bases had no gene match. CDR3 length: 15 amino acids. The germline CDR1 and CDR2 sequences are SQVTM and ANQGSEA. This record belongs to a study of neoadjuvant nivolumab and ipilimumab in lung cancer. This table comes from immunoSEQ multiplex PCR, and its TCRdb copy is limited to in-frame clones, with some not included. The sample shows fewer than 40,000 clones, 75% to 95% of them seen only once. Study findings and constraints: TCR clonality did not significantly correlate with pathologic tumor regression. Higher pretherapy blood TCR richness went with higher resected-tumor richness. Compared with tumor-adjacent uninvolved lung, resected tumors showed greater richness and clonality. Only two of four nivolumab-treated tumors gained richness and clonality by surgery.

The rearrangement uses TRBV29-1 and TRBJ2-1; 10 bases match TRBD1. Material: peripheral blood, obtained after neoadjuvant nivolumab, alone or with ipilimumab, at or shortly before surgery. This sequence originates from an adult with non-small cell lung cancer. The CDR3 nucleotides read TGCAGCGTGGACCCCGGGACAGGGGACTATAATGAGCAGTTCTTC. It translates to CSVDPGTGDYNEQFF.